A single sample gave rise to the 25 T cell receptor beta chains below, sequenced in a study of early T cells in non-severe SARS-CoV-2 infection (dated by TCRdb to about 2021). Library creation used 5' RACE. The sequencer was a NextSeq 500. TCRdb reprocessing: public reads trimmed at Q25 with fastp, clones called with MiXCR, in-frame beta chains kept. A single entry per CDR3 protein holds the most common genes and DNA from its merged rows. In this sample the table shows about 100,000 distinct CDR3 sequences, under 15% of which occur a single time. Around 2.4% of the sample is held by the ten biggest clonotypes. The sequenced sample consisted of whole blood. Receptor source: an adult who was a healthcare worker with PCR-confirmed SARS-CoV-2 infection or an uninfected control (not recorded which).

The J gene is TRBJ2-7, the V gene TRBV28; D is tentatively TRBD1 or TRBD2 (5 bases each). Per germline, CDR1 MDHEN and CDR2 SYDVKM. Trimming left V 6 bases short and J 6 bases short, with 12 bases between. This CDR3 has 12 residues. CDR3 sequence: CASSLGTIEQYF. The CDR3 DNA sequence: TGTGCCAGCAGCCTGGGGACGATCGAGCAGTACTTC.

This clonotype has at least ten counts. The chain has TRBV7-6 and TRBJ2-1; D is perhaps TRBD2 (6 bases). The CDR3 is 16 amino acids. V gave up 6 bases and J gave up 0 bases, with 15 bases separating them. The germline V gene encodes CDR1 SGHVS and CDR2 FNYEAQ. This CDR3 is CASSQPGGDSYNEQFF. CDR3 sequence (DNA): TGTGCCAGCAGTCAACCCGGGGGAGACTCCTACAATGAGCAGTTCTTC.

This clonotype was recorded only once. The chain links TRBV20-1 to TRBJ2-3, with D maybe TRBD2 (7 bases). Per the germline V gene, CDR1 is DFQATT and CDR2 is SNEGSKA (reference sequence). The germline V and J ends were trimmed by 4 bases and 5 bases, with 13 bases remaining between them. The CDR3 spans 13 residues. The CDR3, as DNA: TGCAGTGCTAACCGGGGAGGGGGAGATACGCAGTATTTT. Translating gives CSANRGGGDTQYF.

Many counts were recorded for this clonotype. This sequence joins TRBV6-2 or TRBV6-3 and TRBJ1-5, with D perhaps TRBD1 (5 bases). Germline V gives CDR1 MNHEY, CDR2 SVGEGT. The CDR3 spans 14 residues. Trimming removed 8 bases at V and 6 bases at J, with 17 bases between. The CDR3: CASGRDARSQPQHF. CDR3 bases: TGTGCCAGCGGCCGGGACGCCAGGAGTCAGCCCCAGCATTTT.

This clonotype was detected many times. The chain carries TRBV18 and TRBJ1-5; possibly TRBD1 for D (6 bases). CDR1 and CDR2 from the germline V gene are KGHSH and LQKENI. The CDR3 loop spans 16 amino acids. V lost 3 bases and J lost 5, with 17 bases in between. CDR3 in amino acids: CASSPEGHRVDQPQHF. The CDR3 DNA reads as TGTGCCAGCTCACCGGAGGGACATAGAGTTGATCAGCCCCAGCATTTT.

This clonotype was seen repeatedly, ten times or more. This sequence joins TRBV20-1 and TRBJ2-3, with 7 bases that match TRBD2. Trimming cost V 0 bases and J 2 bases; bases outside gene matches: 8. Germline V CDR1 and CDR2: DFQATT, SNEGSKA (reference sequence). This CDR3 is built from 16 residues. CDR3 sequence: CSARDWGLADTDTQYF. As DNA, the CDR3 is TGCAGTGCTAGAGATTGGGGCCTAGCGGACACAGATACGCAGTATTTT.

This clonotype was seen more than once but under ten times. DNA of the CDR3: TGTGCCAGCAGCCCATGGCGGAGCTCCTACGAGCAGTACTTC. Protein product: CASSPWRSSYEQYF. This chain connects TRBV7-2 to TRBJ2-7; D gene ambiguous. There are 14 residues in the CDR3. Trimming removed 5 bases at V and 0 bases at J, with 11 bases between. Per the germline V gene, CDR1 is SGHTA and CDR2 is FQGNSA.

The V call is TRBV6-6, the J call TRBJ2-5, with D possibly matching TRBD1 (6 bases). CDR1 and CDR2 (germline): MNHNY, SVGAGI (reference sequence). CDR3 length: 16 residues. Deletions cut 9 bases from V and 5 bases from J, with 25 bases between. This CDR3 is CASYLRDTGLMETQYF. The CDR3 DNA follows: TGTGCCAGTTATCTAAGGGACACAGGATTGATGGAGACCCAGTACTTC.

As DNA, the CDR3 is TGTGCCAGCAGCTTCGATTGGAGGACAGGAAAACAGCCCCAGCATTTT. It codes for CASSFDWRTGKQPQHF. The rearrangement joins TRBV12-1 to TRBJ1-5; the table's D call, TRBD1, was not checked against the DNA. TRBV12-1 is labeled a pseudogene. CDR3 size: 16 residues.

This clonotype was seen repeatedly, ten times or more. The chain couples TRBV19 to TRBJ1-5; D not certain. Germline CDR1 and CDR2: LNHDA and SQIVND (reference sequence). V gave up 7 bases and J gave up 5 bases, with 15 bases separating them. CDR3 length: 14 residues. DNA for the CDR3: TGTGCCAGTAAAAGAGTTAATCAAGATCAGCCCCAGCATTTT. Translation gives CASKRVNQDQPQHF.

This clonotype was seen a handful of times. The chain couples TRBV6-6 to TRBJ1-1, with 7 positions matching TRBD1. This CDR3 contains 14 residues. Germline lookup yields CDR1 MNHNY and CDR2 SVGAGI (reference sequence). V shed 6 bases, J shed 0 bases, and the junction held 4 bases outside the gene matches. CDR3 sequence: CASRRDSMNTEAFF. DNA for the CDR3: TGTGCCAGCAGAAGGGACAGTATGAACACTGAAGCTTTCTTT.

V and J are TRBV28 and TRBJ1-1; the D is unclear. The germline V gene has CDR1 MDHEN and CDR2 SYDVKM. With 10 bases removed from V and 11 bases from J, the gap between germline ends came to 17 bases. The CDR3 covers 11 residues. The CDR3 nucleotides read TGTGCCACAACCCCCCTCGGCGGGGCTTTCTTT. It encodes CATTPLGGAFF.

The chain couples TRBV6-5 to TRBJ1-2; maybe TRBD1 (5 bases). The germline V gene encodes CDR1 MNHEY and CDR2 SVGAGI. This CDR3 contains 13 residues. Trimming took 6 bases from V and 4 from J, leaving 12 bases between them. CDR3 sequence (DNA): TGTGCCAGCAGCCCCGGGGACCTCTATGGCTACACCTTC. Translating it yields CASSPGDLYGYTF.

V gene TRBV7-2 combines with J gene TRBJ1-5, with D unclear. Germline loops: CDR1 SGHTA, CDR2 FQGNSA. The CDR3 is 14 residues long. Trimming shortened V by 0 bases and J by 4 bases, and 7 bases separated the two germline ends. The CDR3 nucleotides read TGTGCCAGCAGCTTAGCGTACGGAAATCAGCCCCAGCATTTT. This codes for CASSLAYGNQPQHF.

This chain connects TRBV11-2 to TRBJ2-3; D gene uncertain. Germline V gene lookup returns CDR1 SGHAT and CDR2 FQNNGV. Trimming took 3 bases from V and 2 from J, leaving 6 bases between them. This CDR3 has 13 residues. DNA of the CDR3: TGTGCCAGCAGCTTGGTAGACACAGATACGCAGTATTTT. It translates to CASSLVDTDTQYF.

The CDR3 here is CSVVSSGANVLTF. The DNA of the CDR3 is TGCAGCGTTGTATCCTCTGGGGCCAACGTCCTGACTTTC. The chain joins TRBV29-1 to TRBJ2-6, with D hard to call. Looked up from germline, CDR1 is SQVTM and CDR2 is ANQGSEA. The CDR3 runs 13 residues. Trimming took off 4 bases at V and 0 bases at J, with 4 bases between the two ends.

This clonotype has ten or more counts. J is TRBJ1-1 and V is TRBV20-1; D is possibly TRBD1 (5 bases). Between the trimmed V and J ends, which lost 6 bases and 6 bases, there was a span of 20 bases. Germline CDR1 reads DFQATT; CDR2 reads SNEGSKA (reference sequence). This CDR3 has 14 residues. CDR3 nucleotides: TGCAGTGCGAAAAAAGAGGGGTCCTTCTCTGAAGCTTTCTTT. Protein: CSAKKEGSFSEAFF.

This clonotype was seen at least ten times. This rearrangement joins TRBV7-9 to TRBJ1-5; D gene ambiguous. Trimming stripped 5 bases from V and 1 base from J, with 9 bases between. This CDR3 has 14 residues. Germline V gives CDR1 SEHNR, CDR2 FQNEAQ (reference sequence). DNA of the CDR3: TGTGCCAGCAGCCTAGGACGGAGCAATCAGCCCCAGCATTTT. Translating gives CASSLGRSNQPQHF.

This clonotype was observed a few times. The J gene is TRBJ2-5, the V gene TRBV11-2, with D possibly TRBD1 on 6 matching bases. Germline lookup yields CDR1 SGHAT and CDR2 FQNNGV. V shed 1 base and J shed 5 bases, with 11 bases lying between them. This CDR3 has 14 residues. This chain's CDR3 is CASSLGRGRETQYF. The CDR3 DNA reads TGTGCCAGCAGCTTAGGCAGGGGCAGGGAGACCCAGTACTTC.

This clonotype has a handful of counts. The chain has TRBV29-1 and TRBJ1-2; TRBD1 matches at 7 bases. This CDR3 is built from 13 residues. In germline, CDR1 is SQVTM, CDR2 ANQGSEA. Trimming cost V 6 bases and J 0 bases; bases outside gene matches: 4. CDR3 in amino acids: CSVVGGANYGYTF. CDR3 DNA sequence: TGCAGCGTGGTAGGGGGCGCTAACTATGGCTACACCTTC. Variable domain in full (rest from reference TRBV29-1 and TRBJ1-2): SAVISQKPSRDICQRGTSLTIQCQVDSQVTMMFWYRQQPGQSLTLIATANQGSEATYESGFVIDKFPISRPNLTFSTLTVSNMSPEDSSIYLCSVVGGANYGYTFGSGTRLTVV.

This chain connects TRBV4-2 to TRBJ1-4, with a possible D match to TRBD1 (5 bases). Trimming took 0 bases from V and 7 from J, leaving 18 bases between them. The CDR3 consists of 17 residues. The germline CDR1 and CDR2 sequences are LGHNA and YNFKEQ. The CDR3 bases are TGTGCCAGCAGCCAAGATCACGTTAGGGGACCGGGTGAAAAACTGTTTTTT. Translation gives CASSQDHVRGPGEKLFF.

This clonotype was counted a few times. V is TRBV27 and J is TRBJ2-2; the D is unclear. This CDR3 is built from 16 residues. Germline lookup yields CDR1 MNHEY and CDR2 SMNVEV (reference sequence). Trimming removed 5 bases from V and 2 bases from J, with 15 bases in between. As DNA, the CDR3 is TGTGCCAGCAGTCTAGGTGGAACACCCAACACCGGGGAGCTGTTTTTT. Translation: CASSLGGTPNTGELFF.

The J gene is TRBJ1-6, the V gene TRBV28, with a possible D match to TRBD1 (5 bases). In germline, CDR1 is MDHEN, CDR2 SYDVKM. The CDR3 has 15 amino acids. Trimming cost V 7 bases and J 0 bases, with 10 bases left between them. CDR3 amino acids: CASKSGGSYNSPLHF. CDR3 sequence (DNA): TGTGCCAGCAAAAGCGGGGGCTCCTATAATTCACCCCTCCACTTT. Combining the CDR3 with reference TRBV28 and TRBJ1-6 gives the whole variable domain DVKVTQSSRYLVKRTGEKVFLECVQDMDHENMFWYRQDPGLGLRLIYFSYDVKMKEKGDIPEGYSVSREKKERFSLILESASTNQTSMYLCASKSGGSYNSPLHFGNGTRLTVT.

The chain combines TRBV5-6 with TRBJ2-7, with D hard to call. The CDR3 is made up of 14 amino acids. V was cut by 7 bases and J by 5 bases, with 19 bases left in between. Germline V gene lookup returns CDR1 SGHDT and CDR2 YYEEEE. CDR3 residues: CASGADGHPHEQYF. The CDR3 bases are TGTGCCAGCGGCGCAGACGGTCACCCCCACGAGCAGTACTTC. Combining the CDR3 with reference TRBV5-6 and TRBJ2-7 gives the whole variable domain DAGVTQSPTHLIKTRGQQVTLRCSPKSGHDTVSWYQQALGQGPQFIFQYYEEEERQRGNFPDRFSGHQFPNYSSELNVNALLLGDSALYLCASGADGHPHEQYFGPGTRLTVT.

This clonotype has only a few counts. J is TRBJ1-3 and V is TRBV12-3 or TRBV12-4; D remains ambiguous. Trimming shortened V by 5 bases and J by 2 bases, and 10 bases separated the two germline ends. The CDR3 totals 14 residues. CDR3 DNA: TGTGCCAGCAGTGGCACTCTTGCTGGAAACACCATATATTTT. This translates into CASSGTLAGNTIYF.